This TCR beta chain was found in a study of T cell repertoires in cytomegalovirus infection. Study at large: CMV infection and matching HLA type were both indicated by public TCR beta signatures.

The germline V and J ends were trimmed by 7 bases and 9 bases, with 16 bases remaining between them. The CDR3 is 14 residues long. CDR1 MNHNS and CDR2 SASEGT come from the germline V gene. Study conclusions and caveats: Cumulative frequency of public TCR beta families picked out carriers of CMV plus the relevant HLA. Ex vivo responses were dominated by HLA-C-restricted CMV-specific TCR beta clonotypes.

One entry per CDR3 protein, called by TCRdb with MiXCR from the reads. This table holds 300,000 to 450,000 distinct CDR3 sequences, 15% to 20% found once. This clonotype was seen a handful of times. Its target is unknown. The chain combines TRBV6-1 with TRBJ1-6; a weak D match, TRBD1 (5 bases). The sequence was obtained from a human donor in good health (CMV status not recorded). Some clones in this sample may be carry-over from other donors' samples. Sequencing used PBMCs. The CDR3, as DNA: TGTGCCAGCATCCCCGGGGCAGGGCGTTCACCCCTCCACTTT. Its protein product is CASIPGAGRSPLHF.